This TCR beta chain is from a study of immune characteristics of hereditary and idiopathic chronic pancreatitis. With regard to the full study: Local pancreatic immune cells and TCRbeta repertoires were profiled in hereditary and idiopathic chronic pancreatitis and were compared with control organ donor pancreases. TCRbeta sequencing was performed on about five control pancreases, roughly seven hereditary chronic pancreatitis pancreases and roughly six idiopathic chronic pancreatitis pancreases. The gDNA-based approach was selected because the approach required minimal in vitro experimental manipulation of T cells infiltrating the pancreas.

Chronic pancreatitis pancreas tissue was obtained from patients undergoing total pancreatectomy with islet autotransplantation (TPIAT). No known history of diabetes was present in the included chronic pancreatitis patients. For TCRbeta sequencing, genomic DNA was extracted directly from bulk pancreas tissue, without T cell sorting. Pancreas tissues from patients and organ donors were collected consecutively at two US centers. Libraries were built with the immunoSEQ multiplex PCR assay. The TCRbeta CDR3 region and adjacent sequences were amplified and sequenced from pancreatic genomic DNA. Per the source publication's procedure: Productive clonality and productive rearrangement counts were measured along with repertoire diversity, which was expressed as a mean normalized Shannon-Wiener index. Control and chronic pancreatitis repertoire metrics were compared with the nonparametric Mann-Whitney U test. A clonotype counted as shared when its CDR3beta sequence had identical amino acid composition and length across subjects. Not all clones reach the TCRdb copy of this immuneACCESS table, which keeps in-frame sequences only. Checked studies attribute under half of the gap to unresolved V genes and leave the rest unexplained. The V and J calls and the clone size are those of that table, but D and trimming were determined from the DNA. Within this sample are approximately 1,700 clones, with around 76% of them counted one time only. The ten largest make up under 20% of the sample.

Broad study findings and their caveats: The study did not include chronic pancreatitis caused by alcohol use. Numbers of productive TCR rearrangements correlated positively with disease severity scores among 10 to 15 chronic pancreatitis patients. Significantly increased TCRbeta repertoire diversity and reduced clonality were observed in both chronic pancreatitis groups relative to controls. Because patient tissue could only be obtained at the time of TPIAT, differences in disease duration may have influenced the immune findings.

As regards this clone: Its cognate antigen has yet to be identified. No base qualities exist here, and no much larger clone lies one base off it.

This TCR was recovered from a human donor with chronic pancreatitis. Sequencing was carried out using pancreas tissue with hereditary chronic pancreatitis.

The CDR3: CASSPRHPPGGGEAFF. The nucleotides are TGTGCCAGCTCGCCTCGACACCCGCCGGGGGGGGGTGAAGCTTTCTTT. This chain joins TRBV18 to TRBJ1-1, and the D gene may be TRBD1, 5 bases matching. The CDR3 covers 16 residues, taking in both the cysteine and the phenylalanine. Left in the record is the CDR3 DNA by itself, 48 bases read in frame from the first base. Taken from the germline V gene, the CDR1 and CDR2 loops are KGHSH and LQKENI. Deletion took 6 bases off V and 7 bases off J, with a span of 24 bases between the germline ends. With the rest looked up from the reference TRBV18 and TRBJ1-1 genes rather than sequenced, the full variable domain is NAGVMQNPRHLVRRRGQEARLRCSPMKGHSHVYWYRQLPEEGLKFMVYLQKENIIDESGMPKERFSAEFPKEGPSILRIQQVVRGDSAAYFCASSPRHPPGGGEAFFGQGTRLTVV.